The 3 T cell receptor beta chains below come from one sample, sequenced in a study of Tregs in tolerant kidney transplant recipients. Related graft donors supplied nonmyeloablative bone marrow transplants, and mixed chimerism was transient. The repertoire was sequenced with immunoSEQ multiplex PCR; TCRdb's copy has only in-frame clones and lacks some. Among about 64,000 clones listed, about 87% were seen once. This specimen consisted of CD4+ T cells from blood (PBMCs), obtained 6 months after the transplant. These receptors were collected from a human patient who received a combined kidney and bone marrow transplant. Part of the T cell pool may stem from the graft donor.

Only one count was recorded for this clone. The chain's CDR3 is CASSLNSADTQYF. CDR3 nucleotides: TGCGCCAGCAGCTTGAATTCGGCAGATACGCAGTATTTT. This sequence joins TRBV5-1 and TRBJ2-3; D is ambiguous. Germline CDR1 and CDR2: SGHRS and YFSETQ. Trimming cost V 1 base and J 4 bases, with 7 bases left between them. CDR3 size: 13 residues.

This chain's CDR3 is CASSDEAGGHNEQFF. CDR3 sequence (DNA): TGTGCCAGCAGTGACGAAGCGGGGGGTCACAATGAGCAGTTCTTC. The chain combines TRBV6-4 with TRBJ2-1; 9 bases align to TRBD2. The CDR3 sequence is 15 residues long. J lost 5 bases, V lost 2 bases, and 4 bases had no gene match. CDR1 and CDR2 from the germline V gene are MRHNA and SNTAGT.

The rearrangement joins TRBV30 to TRBJ1-1; TRBD1 is a possible D gene (6 bases). There are 13 residues in the CDR3. Germline-derived CDR1 and CDR2 are GTSNPN and SVGIG (reference sequence). The V and J ends lost 4 bases and 0 bases respectively, with 9 bases between them. CDR3 protein: CAWKGHMNTEAFF. The CDR3 nucleotides are TGTGCCTGGAAGGGACACATGAACACTGAAGCTTTCTTT.